Included here is one T cell receptor (beta chain) sequence, with context. Its antigen is unidentified. CDR1 and CDR2 (germline): SGHRS, YFSETQ. This CDR3 has 15 residues. V dropped 4 bases and J dropped 6; count of bases not matched to a gene: 11. The data originate from a study of T-cell memory formation after mild COVID-19. Barcoded TCR alpha and TCR beta cDNA libraries with UMIs came from 5'RACE using constant-segment primers. In TCRdb, the 5' RACE reads were re-called with MiXCR into one record per CDR3 protein. The table records 390,000 or so distinct CDR3 sequences, approximately 15% of them present only once. Study findings and constraints: Memory cells collected pre-infection included some clones that later responded, suggesting cross-reactive memory joined. Contracting clones from day 15 to 85 showed balanced CD4/CD8; later expanders favored CD4+.

The sequenced sample consisted of PBMCs or a T cell subset sorted from them (not recorded which). The source of this sequence is a man between 18 and 29 years old who had mild COVID-19 (a few samples of this study predate the infection). Cell type and time point are not known. The chain uses TRBV5-1 and TRBJ2-5; 8 bases agree with TRBD1. This CDR3 is CASSLGQVTFKTQYF. The DNA of the CDR3 is TGCGCCAGCAGCCTGGGACAGGTAACCTTTAAGACCCAGTACTTC.